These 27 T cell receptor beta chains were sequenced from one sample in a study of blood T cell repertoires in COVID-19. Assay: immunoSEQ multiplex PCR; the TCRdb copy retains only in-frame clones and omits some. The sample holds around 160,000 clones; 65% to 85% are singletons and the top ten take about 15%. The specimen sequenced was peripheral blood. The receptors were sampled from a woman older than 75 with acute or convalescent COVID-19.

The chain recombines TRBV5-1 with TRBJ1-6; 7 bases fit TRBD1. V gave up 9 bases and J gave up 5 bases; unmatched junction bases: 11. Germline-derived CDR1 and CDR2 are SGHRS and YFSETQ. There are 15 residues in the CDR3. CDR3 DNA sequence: TGCGCCACCCCAGGACAGGCAAAGCATAATTCACCCCTCCACTTT. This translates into CATPGQAKHNSPLHF.

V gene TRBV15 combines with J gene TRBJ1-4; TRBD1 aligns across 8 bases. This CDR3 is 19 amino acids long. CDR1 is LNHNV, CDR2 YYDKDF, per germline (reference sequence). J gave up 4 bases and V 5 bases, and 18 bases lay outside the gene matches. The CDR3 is CATSGPGLQGAYYNEKLFF. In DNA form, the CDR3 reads TGTGCCACCAGCGGCCCTGGGTTGCAGGGGGCCTATTATAATGAAAAACTGTTTTTT.

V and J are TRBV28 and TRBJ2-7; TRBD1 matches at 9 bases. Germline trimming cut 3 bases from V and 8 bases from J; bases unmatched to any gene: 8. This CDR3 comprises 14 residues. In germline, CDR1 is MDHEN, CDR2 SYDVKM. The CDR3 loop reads CASSFPGQGFKQYF. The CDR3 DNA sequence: TGTGCCAGCAGTTTCCCGGGACAGGGTTTCAAGCAGTACTTC.

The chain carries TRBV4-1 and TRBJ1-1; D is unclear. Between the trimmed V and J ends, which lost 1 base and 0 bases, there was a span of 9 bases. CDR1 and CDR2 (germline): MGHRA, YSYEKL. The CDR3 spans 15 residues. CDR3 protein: CASSQVISMNTEAFF. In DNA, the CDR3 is TGCGCCAGCAGCCAAGTGATCAGTATGAACACTGAAGCTTTCTTT.

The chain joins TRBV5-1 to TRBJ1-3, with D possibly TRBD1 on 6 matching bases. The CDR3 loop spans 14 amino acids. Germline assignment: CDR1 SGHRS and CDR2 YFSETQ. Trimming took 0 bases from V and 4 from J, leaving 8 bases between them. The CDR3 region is CASSLDRAGNTIYF. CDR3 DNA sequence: TGCGCCAGCAGCTTGGACAGGGCCGGAAACACCATATATTTT.

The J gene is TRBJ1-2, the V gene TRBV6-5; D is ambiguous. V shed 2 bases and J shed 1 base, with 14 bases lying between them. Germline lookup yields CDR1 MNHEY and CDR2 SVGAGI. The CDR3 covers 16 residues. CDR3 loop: CASSYHSRGGNYGYTF. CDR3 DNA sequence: TGTGCCAGCAGTTACCATTCCCGGGGTGGTAACTATGGCTACACCTTC.

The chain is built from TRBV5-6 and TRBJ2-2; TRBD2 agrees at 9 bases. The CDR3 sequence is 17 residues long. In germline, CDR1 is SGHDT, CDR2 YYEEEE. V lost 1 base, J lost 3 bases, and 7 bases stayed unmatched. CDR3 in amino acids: CASSLPGLALDTGELFF. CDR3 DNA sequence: TGTGCCAGCAGCTTGCCGGGACTAGCTTTAGACACCGGGGAGCTGTTTTTT.

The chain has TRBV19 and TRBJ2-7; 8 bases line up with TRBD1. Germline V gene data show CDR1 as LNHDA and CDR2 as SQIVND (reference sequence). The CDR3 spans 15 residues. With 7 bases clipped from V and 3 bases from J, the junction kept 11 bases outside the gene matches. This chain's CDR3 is CASMEAAGGLYEQYF. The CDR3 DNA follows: TGTGCCAGTATGGAGGCGGCAGGGGGCCTCTACGAGCAGTACTTC.

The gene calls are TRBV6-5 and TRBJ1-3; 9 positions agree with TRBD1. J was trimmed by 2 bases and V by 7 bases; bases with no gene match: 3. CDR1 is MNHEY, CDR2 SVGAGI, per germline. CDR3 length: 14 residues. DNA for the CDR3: TGTGCCAGCAAAAGGGACAGGGCTGGAAACACCATATATTTT. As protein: CASKRDRAGNTIYF.

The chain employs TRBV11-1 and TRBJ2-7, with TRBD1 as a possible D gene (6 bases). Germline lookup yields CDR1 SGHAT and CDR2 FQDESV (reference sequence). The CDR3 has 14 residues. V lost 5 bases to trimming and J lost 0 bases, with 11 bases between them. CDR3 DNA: TGTGCCAGCAGCCCGCGACAGGACTCCTACGAGCAGTACTTC. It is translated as CASSPRQDSYEQYF.

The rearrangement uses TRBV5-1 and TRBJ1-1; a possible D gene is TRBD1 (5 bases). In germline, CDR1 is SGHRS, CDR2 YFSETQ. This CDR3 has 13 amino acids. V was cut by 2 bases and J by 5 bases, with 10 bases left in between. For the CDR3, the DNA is TGCGCCAGCAGCTTCGGGGGGACGACTGAAGCTTTCTTT. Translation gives CASSFGGTTEAFF.

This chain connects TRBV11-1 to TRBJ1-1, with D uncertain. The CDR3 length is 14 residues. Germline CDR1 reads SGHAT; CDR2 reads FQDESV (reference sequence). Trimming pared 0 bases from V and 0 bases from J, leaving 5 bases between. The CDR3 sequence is CASSLALVNTEAFF. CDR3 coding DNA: TGTGCCAGCAGCTTAGCCCTAGTGAACACTGAAGCTTTCTTT.

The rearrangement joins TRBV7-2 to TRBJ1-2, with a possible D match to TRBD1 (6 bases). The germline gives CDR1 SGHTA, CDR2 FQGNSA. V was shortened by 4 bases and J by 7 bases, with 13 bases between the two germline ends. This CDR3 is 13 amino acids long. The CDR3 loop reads CASSSRVQGGYTF. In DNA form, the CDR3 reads TGTGCCAGCAGCTCCCGAGTACAGGGTGGCTACACCTTC. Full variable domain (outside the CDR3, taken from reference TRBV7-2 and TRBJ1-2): GAGVSQSPSNKVTEKGKDVELRCDPISGHTALYWYRQSLGQGLEFLIYFQGNSAPDKSGLPSDRFSAERTGGSVSTLTIQRTQQEDSAVYLCASSSRVQGGYTFGSGTRLTVV.

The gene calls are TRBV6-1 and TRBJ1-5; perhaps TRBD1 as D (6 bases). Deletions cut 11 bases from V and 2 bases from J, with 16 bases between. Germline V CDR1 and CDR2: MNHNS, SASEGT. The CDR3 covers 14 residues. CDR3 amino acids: CAAAPGVGNQPQHF. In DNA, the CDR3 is TGTGCCGCGGCGCCAGGGGTGGGCAATCAGCCCCAGCATTTT.

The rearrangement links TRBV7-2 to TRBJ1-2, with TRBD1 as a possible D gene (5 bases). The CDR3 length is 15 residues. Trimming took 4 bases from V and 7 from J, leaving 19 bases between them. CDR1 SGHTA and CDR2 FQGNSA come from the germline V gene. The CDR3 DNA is TGTGCCAGCAGCTCCTTATGGGGCAAGGAAGTTGGCTACACCTTC. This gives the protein CASSSLWGKEVGYTF.

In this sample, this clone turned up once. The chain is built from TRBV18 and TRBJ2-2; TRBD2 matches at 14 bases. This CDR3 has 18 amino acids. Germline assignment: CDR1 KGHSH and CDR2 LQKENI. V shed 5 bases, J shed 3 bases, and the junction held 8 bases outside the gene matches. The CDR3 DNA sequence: TGTGCCAGCTCAACTCGACTAGCGGGAGGGCCAGACACCGGGGAGCTGTTTTTT. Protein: CASSTRLAGGPDTGELFF.

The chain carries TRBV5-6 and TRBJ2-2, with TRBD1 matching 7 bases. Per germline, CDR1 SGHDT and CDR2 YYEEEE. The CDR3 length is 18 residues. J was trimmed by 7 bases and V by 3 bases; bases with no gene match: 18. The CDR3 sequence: CASSSSRTGLNVGGELFF. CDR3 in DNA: TGTGCCAGCAGCTCGAGCAGGACAGGACTCAATGTAGGCGGGGAGCTGTTTTTT.

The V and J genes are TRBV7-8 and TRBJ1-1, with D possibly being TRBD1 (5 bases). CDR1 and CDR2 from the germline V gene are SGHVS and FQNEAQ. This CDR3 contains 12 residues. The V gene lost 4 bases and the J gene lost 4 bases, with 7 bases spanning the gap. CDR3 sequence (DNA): TGTGCCAGCAGCTCGACAGCCACTGAAGCTTTCTTT. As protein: CASSSTATEAFF.

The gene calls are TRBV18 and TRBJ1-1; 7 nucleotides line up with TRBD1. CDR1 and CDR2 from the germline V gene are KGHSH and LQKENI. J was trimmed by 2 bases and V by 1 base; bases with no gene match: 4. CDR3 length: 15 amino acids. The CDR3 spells CASSPQPGGNTEAFF. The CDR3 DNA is TGTGCCAGCTCACCACAACCAGGGGGTAACACTGAAGCTTTCTTT. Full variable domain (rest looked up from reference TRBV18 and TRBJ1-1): NAGVMQNPRHLVRRRGQEARLRCSPMKGHSHVYWYRQLPEEGLKFMVYLQKENIIDESGMPKERFSAEFPKEGPSILRIQQVVRGDSAAYFCASSPQPGGNTEAFFGQGTRLTVV.

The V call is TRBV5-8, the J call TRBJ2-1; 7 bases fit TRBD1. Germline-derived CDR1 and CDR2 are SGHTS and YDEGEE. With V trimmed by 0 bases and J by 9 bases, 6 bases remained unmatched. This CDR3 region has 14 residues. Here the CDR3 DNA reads TGTGCCAGCAGCTTGGGGGGGACAGTTGGTGAGCAGTTCTTC. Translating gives CASSLGGTVGEQFF.

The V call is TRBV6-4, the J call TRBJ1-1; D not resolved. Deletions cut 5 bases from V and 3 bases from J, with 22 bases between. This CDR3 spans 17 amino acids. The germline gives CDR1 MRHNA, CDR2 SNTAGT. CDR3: CASSPPGEKSRYTEAFF. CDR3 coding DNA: TGTGCCAGCAGTCCCCCCGGGGAAAAGTCTAGGTACACTGAAGCTTTCTTT.

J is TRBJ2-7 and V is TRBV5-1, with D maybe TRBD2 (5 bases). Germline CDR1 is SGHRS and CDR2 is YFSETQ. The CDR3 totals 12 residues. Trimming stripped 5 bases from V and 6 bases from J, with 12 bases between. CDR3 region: CASSPPGSEQYF. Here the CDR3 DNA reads TGCGCCAGCAGTCCCCCGGGGTCCGAGCAGTACTTC. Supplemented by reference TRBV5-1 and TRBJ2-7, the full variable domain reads KAGVTQTPRYLIKTRGQQVTLSCSPISGHRSVSWYQQTPGQGLQFLFEYFSETQRNKGNFPGRFSGRQFSNSRSEMNVSTLELGDSALYLCASSPPGSEQYFGPGTRLTVT.

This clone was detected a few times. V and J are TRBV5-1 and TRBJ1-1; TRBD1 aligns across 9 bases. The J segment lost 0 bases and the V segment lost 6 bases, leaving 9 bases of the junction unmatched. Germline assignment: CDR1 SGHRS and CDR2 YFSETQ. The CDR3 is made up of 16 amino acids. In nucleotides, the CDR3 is TGCGCCAGCACACCGGGACAGGGACTATTGAACACTGAAGCTTTCTTT. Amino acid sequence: CASTPGQGLLNTEAFF.

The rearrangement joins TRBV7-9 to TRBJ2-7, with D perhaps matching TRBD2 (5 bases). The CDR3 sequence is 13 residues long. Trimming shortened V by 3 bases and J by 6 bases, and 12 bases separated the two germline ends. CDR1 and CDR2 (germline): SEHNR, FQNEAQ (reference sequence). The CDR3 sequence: CASSFMTEAEQYF. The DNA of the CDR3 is TGTGCCAGCAGCTTTATGACGGAGGCCGAGCAGTACTTC.

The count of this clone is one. The CDR3: CASSMGDRGTEAFF. The CDR3 DNA is TGCGCCAGCAGTATGGGGGACAGGGGTACTGAAGCTTTCTTT. V usage is TRBV5-1 and J usage is TRBJ1-1; 10 bases fit TRBD1. CDR1 is SGHRS and CDR2 is YFSETQ in the germline V gene. CDR3 length: 14 amino acids. The ends lost 5 bases at V and 5 bases at J; junction bases unmatched: 6.

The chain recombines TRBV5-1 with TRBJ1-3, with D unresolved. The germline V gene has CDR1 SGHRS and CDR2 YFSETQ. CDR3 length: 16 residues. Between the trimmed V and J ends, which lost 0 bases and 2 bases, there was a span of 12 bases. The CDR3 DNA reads TGCGCCAGCAGCTTGGTGGGCGGGAGCCCTGGAAACACCATATATTTT. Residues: CASSLVGGSPGNTIYF.

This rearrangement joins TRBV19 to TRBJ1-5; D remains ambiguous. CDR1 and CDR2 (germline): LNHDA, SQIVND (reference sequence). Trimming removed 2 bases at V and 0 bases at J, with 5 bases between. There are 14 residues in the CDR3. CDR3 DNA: TGTGCCAGTAGTATAATTTATAGCAATCAGCCCCAGCATTTT. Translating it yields CASSIIYSNQPQHF.